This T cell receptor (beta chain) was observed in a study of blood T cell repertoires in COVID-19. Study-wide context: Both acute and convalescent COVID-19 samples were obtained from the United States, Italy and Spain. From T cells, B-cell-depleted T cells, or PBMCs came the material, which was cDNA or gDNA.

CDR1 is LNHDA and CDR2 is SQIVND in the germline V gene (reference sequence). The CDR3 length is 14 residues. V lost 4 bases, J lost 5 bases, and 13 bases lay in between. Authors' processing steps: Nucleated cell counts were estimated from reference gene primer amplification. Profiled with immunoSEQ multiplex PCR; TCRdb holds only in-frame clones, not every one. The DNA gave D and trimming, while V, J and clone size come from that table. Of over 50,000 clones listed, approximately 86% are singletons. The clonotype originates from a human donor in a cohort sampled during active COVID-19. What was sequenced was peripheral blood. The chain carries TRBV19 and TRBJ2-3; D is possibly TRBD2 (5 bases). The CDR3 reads CASSSQAELDTQYF. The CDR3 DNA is TGTGCCAGTAGTAGCCAAGCGGAACTAGATACGCAGTATTTT.